The entry below gives a single T cell receptor (beta chain) sequence along with its context. In the original analysis: By means of reference gene primer amplification, nucleated cell counts were estimated. Here immunoSEQ multiplex PCR was the method, and the copy in TCRdb shows in-frame clones only, minus some. The DNA was the basis for D and trimming; V, J and clone size are from that table. The sample holds 150,000 to 200,000 clones, less than 90% seen once. Germline V gene lookup returns CDR1 MNHNY and CDR2 SVGAGI (reference sequence). Trimming took 4 bases from V and 10 from J, leaving 11 bases between them. There are 12 residues in the CDR3. The data originate from a study of blood T cell repertoires in COVID-19. The overall study: Acute and convalescent COVID-19 samples came from the United States, Italy and Spain. The analysed material was cDNA or gDNA that came from T cells, B-cell-depleted T cells, or PBMCs.

The chain links TRBV6-6 to TRBJ2-1; weak D call: TRBD1 (5 bases). The sequenced sample consisted of peripheral blood. The clonotype was recovered from a man aged 55 to 70 with acute or convalescent COVID-19. CDR3 loop: CASSFHTGEQFF. In DNA, the CDR3 is TGTGCCAGCAGTTTTCACACAGGCGAGCAGTTCTTC.